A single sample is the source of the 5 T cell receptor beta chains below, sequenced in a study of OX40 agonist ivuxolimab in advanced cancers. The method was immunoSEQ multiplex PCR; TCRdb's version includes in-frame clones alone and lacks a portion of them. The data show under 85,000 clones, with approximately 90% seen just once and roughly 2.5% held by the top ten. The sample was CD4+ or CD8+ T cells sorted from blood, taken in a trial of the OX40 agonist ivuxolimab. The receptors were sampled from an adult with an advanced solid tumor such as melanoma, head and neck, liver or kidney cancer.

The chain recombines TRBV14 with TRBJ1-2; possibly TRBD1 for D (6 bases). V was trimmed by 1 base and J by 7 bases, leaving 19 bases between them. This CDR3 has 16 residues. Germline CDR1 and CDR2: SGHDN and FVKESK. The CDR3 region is CASSQVRGRTVGGYTF. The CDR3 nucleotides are TGTGCCAGCAGCCAAGTAAGGGGTCGGACAGTCGGTGGCTACACCTTC.

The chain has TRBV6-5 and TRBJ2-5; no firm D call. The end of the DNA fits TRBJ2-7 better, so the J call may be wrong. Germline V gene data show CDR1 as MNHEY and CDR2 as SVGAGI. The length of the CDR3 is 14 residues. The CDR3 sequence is CASSRSAGTYEQYF. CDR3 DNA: TGTGCCAGCAGTCGCTCGGCCGGTACCTACGAGCAGTACTTC.

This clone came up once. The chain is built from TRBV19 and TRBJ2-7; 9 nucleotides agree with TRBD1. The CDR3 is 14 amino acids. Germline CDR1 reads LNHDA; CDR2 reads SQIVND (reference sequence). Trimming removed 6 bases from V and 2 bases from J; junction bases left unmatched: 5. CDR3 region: CASSLGQGAYEQYF. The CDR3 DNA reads TGTGCCAGTAGCTTGGGACAGGGAGCCTACGAGCAGTACTTC.

The CDR3 region has the DNA TGTGCCAGCACTGAGGGAGGGCCCGACAATGAGCAGTTCTTC. Translated, it gives CASTEGGPDNEQFF. The J gene is TRBJ2-1, the V gene TRBV9; 7 positions match TRBD2. V was pared by 6 bases and J by 5 bases, with 8 bases of the junction left unmatched. This CDR3 is 14 amino acids long. The germline V gene encodes CDR1 SGDLS and CDR2 YYNGEE.

CDR3 sequence reads: CASSLNTNEKLFF. The DNA of the CDR3 is TGTGCCAGCAGCTTAAACACTAATGAAAAACTGTTTTTT. The chain employs TRBV7-9 and TRBJ1-4, with no clear D. Germline V CDR1 and CDR2: SEHNR, FQNEAQ (reference sequence). The germline V and J ends were trimmed by 2 bases and 2 bases, with 3 bases remaining between them. CDR3 length equals 13 residues.